Sequencing of this TCR beta chain was carried out in a study of T cell changes during pregnancy in multiple sclerosis. Remarks on this clone: The sample has other DNA sequences that encode this CDR3 too.

Profiled with immunoSEQ multiplex PCR; TCRdb holds only in-frame clones, not every one. The profile shows 40,000 to 45,000 clones, around nine tenths of them singletons. The sequences come from CD4+ T cells from peripheral blood mononuclear cells, collected before pregnancy. The receptor was derived from a female donor with multiple sclerosis, enrolled in a pregnancy study.

The CDR3 protein is CASSPPGRNTEAFF. CDR3 coding DNA: TGTGCCAGCTCACCACCGGGGAGGAACACTGAAGCTTTCTTT. V gene TRBV18 combines with J gene TRBJ1-1, with D unclear. V was trimmed by 0 bases and J by 1 base, leaving 6 bases between them. Germline V gene lookup returns CDR1 KGHSH and CDR2 LQKENI. This CDR3 has 14 amino acids.